What follows are 31 T cell receptor beta chains derived from one specimen sequenced in a study of shared clonotypes between healthy human individuals. Here immunoSEQ multiplex PCR was the method, and the copy in TCRdb shows in-frame clones only, minus some. The profile shows around 1.4 million clones, 98% of them singletons. Sequenced material: naive CD4+ T cells sorted from blood. Indicated subset: CD45RA+ positively selected. The receptors derive from a man aged 25 to 40 in good health.

The gene calls are TRBV15 and TRBJ2-7; unclear D gene. The germline gives CDR1 LNHNV, CDR2 YYDKDF (reference sequence). V lost 2 bases to trimming and J lost 5 bases, with 13 bases between them. The CDR3 covers 14 residues. The CDR3 DNA follows: TGTGCCACCAGCAGATCCCCGGCCCCCGACGAGCAGTACTTC. It translates to CATSRSPAPDEQYF.

In its sample, this clone was seen once. This chain links TRBV27 with TRBJ2-7; D might be TRBD1 or TRBD2, each matching 5 bases. Trimming took 6 bases from V and 2 from J, leaving 17 bases between them. This CDR3 comprises 15 residues. Germline CDR1 and CDR2: MNHEY and SMNVEV (reference sequence). The CDR3 sequence is CASRSSGLPTYEQYF. The CDR3 nucleotides are TGTGCCAGCAGATCCTCGGGGCTCCCAACCTACGAGCAGTACTTC.

The chain uses TRBV12-1 and TRBJ2-1; no DNA check was done on the table's D call, TRBD1. TRBV12-1 counts as a pseudogene. The CDR3 has 15 amino acids. CDR3 bases: TGTGCCAGCAGACGAAGGGACAGGCTTTACAATGAGCAGTTCTTC. Translating gives CASRRRDRLYNEQFF.

V gene TRBV9 combines with J gene TRBJ2-3; 9 bases agree with TRBD2. Germline assignment: CDR1 SGDLS and CDR2 YYNGEE. The junction had 5 bases not matched to a gene; V was cut back by 0 bases and J by 6 bases. The CDR3 sequence is 15 residues long. The CDR3: CASSVAGTSGDTQYF. CDR3 coding DNA: TGTGCCAGCAGCGTAGCTGGAACTAGCGGGGATACGCAGTATTTT. Drawing the rest from reference TRBV9 and TRBJ2-3, the complete variable domain is DSGVTQTPKHLITATGQRVTLRCSPRSGDLSVYWYQQSLDQGLQFLIQYYNGEERAKGNILERFSAQQFPDLHSELNLSSLELGDSALYFCASSVAGTSGDTQYFGPGTRLTVL.

This sequence joins TRBV4-1 and TRBJ2-1, with 13 nucleotides matching TRBD2. With V trimmed by 4 bases and J by 6 bases, 3 bases remained unmatched. CDR1 is MGHRA, CDR2 YSYEKL, per germline. This CDR3 region has 15 residues. CDR3 nucleotide sequence: TGCGCCAGCAGCCCGACTAGCGGGAGGTTCAATGAGCAGTTCTTC. This gives the protein CASSPTSGRFNEQFF.

With respect to this clone: This specimen includes other DNA sequences encoding the same CDR3. V gene TRBV5-1 combines with J gene TRBJ1-1; 8 bases line up with TRBD1. The CDR3 length is 15 residues. Germline values: CDR1 SGHRS, CDR2 YFSETQ. With V trimmed by 2 bases and J by 4 bases, 7 bases remained unmatched. The CDR3 reads CASSFGITGGTEAFF. Written as DNA, the CDR3 is TGCGCCAGCAGCTTTGGGATTACAGGGGGCACTGAAGCTTTCTTT.

The rearrangement links TRBV19 to TRBJ2-1; D is possibly TRBD2 (6 bases). The CDR3 runs 16 residues. Germline V gives CDR1 LNHDA, CDR2 SQIVND (reference sequence). V was shortened by 1 base and J by 8 bases, with 18 bases between the two germline ends. CDR3 DNA: TGTGCCAGTAGTATAGTATCAGCGGGCAGAGGAGATGAGCAGTTCTTC. Its translation: CASSIVSAGRGDEQFF.

This clone appeared once. The V gene is TRBV7-2, the J gene TRBJ2-7; the D call may be TRBD1 or TRBD2 (7 bases each). The germline V and J ends were trimmed by 2 bases and 4 bases, with 27 bases remaining between them. This CDR3 is built from 19 residues. The V gene's germline CDR1 is SGHTA and CDR2 FQGNSA. CDR3 nucleotides: TGTGCCAGCAGCTTAACTTGGTTCCGTGGGGGGGACAGCATTTACGAGCAGTACTTC. Translating gives CASSLTWFRGGDSIYEQYF.

Concerning this clone itself: Other DNA sequences in the same sample also yield this CDR3. The CDR3 DNA reads as TGTGCCATCAGGGGGGGACAGAACAATGAGCAGTTCTTC. It translates to CAIRGGQNNEQFF. J is TRBJ2-1 and V is TRBV10-3; maybe TRBD1 (7 bases). CDR3 length: 13 residues. V gave up 6 bases and J gave up 5 bases, with 11 bases separating them. Germline V gives CDR1 ENHRY, CDR2 SYGVKD.

V and J are TRBV27 and TRBJ2-3; D not certain. CDR3 length: 14 amino acids. Trimming removed 4 bases from V and 5 bases from J, with 13 bases in between. From germline, CDR1 is MNHEY and CDR2 SMNVEV (reference sequence). The CDR3 sequence is CASSSGLFRDTQYF. In DNA, the CDR3 is TGTGCCAGCAGTTCCGGGCTCTTTCGAGATACGCAGTATTTT.

The chain combines TRBV2 with TRBJ2-1; tentative D call: TRBD1 (5 bases). V lost 1 base to trimming and J lost 5 bases, with 6 bases between them. Germline loops: CDR1 SNHLY, CDR2 FYNNEI. This CDR3 has 13 residues. The CDR3 is CASSEGGNNEQFF. The DNA for the CDR3 is TGTGCCAGCAGTGAAGGGGGCAACAATGAGCAGTTCTTC.

The V gene is TRBV6-4, the J gene TRBJ2-2; D gene uncertain. V dropped 6 bases and J dropped 7 bases, with 12 bases sitting between them. Germline V gene data show CDR1 as MRHNA and CDR2 as SNTAGT. The CDR3 is made up of 13 amino acids. The DNA for the CDR3 is TGTGCCAGCAGCCGCCAGACGAGCGGGGAGCTGTTTTTT. It encodes CASSRQTSGELFF.

This chain connects TRBV28 to TRBJ1-5, with a weak D call TRBD1 (5 bases). CDR1 and CDR2 (germline): MDHEN, SYDVKM. V lost 2 bases and J 6 bases, leaving 11 bases between the germline ends. The length of the CDR3 is 14 residues. CDR3 region: CASSLNLGVQPQHF. Here the CDR3 DNA reads TGTGCCAGCAGTTTAAACCTGGGGGTTCAGCCCCAGCATTTT. The full variable domain, completed using reference TRBV28 and TRBJ1-5, is DVKVTQSSRYLVKRTGEKVFLECVQDMDHENMFWYRQDPGLGLRLIYFSYDVKMKEKGDIPEGYSVSREKKERFSLILESASTNQTSMYLCASSLNLGVQPQHFGDGTRLSIL.

About this clone itself: Other DNA sequences in the sample encode the same CDR3. The chain couples TRBV5-1 to TRBJ2-5; 10 nucleotides align to TRBD2. CDR1 and CDR2 from the germline V gene are SGHRS and YFSETQ. Trimming at V came to 5 bases and at J to 5 bases, leaving 6 bases not matched to a gene. This CDR3 has 14 residues. The CDR3: CASSTGTSEETQYF. DNA for the CDR3: TGCGCCAGCAGTACCGGGACTAGCGAGGAGACCCAGTACTTC.

This chain uses TRBV7-9 with TRBJ2-7; D not resolved. The germline V gene encodes CDR1 SEHNR and CDR2 FQNEAQ (reference sequence). This CDR3 has 12 amino acids. The ends were cut back, 5 bases at V and 2 bases at J, with 7 bases in the middle. CDR3 sequence (DNA): TGTGCCAGCAGCCACTACCCCTACGAGCAGTACTTC. It translates to CASSHYPYEQYF.

J is TRBJ1-4 and V is TRBV29-1; D gene uncertain. Germline loops: CDR1 SQVTM, CDR2 ANQGSEA. V was pared by 6 bases and J by 2 bases, with 13 bases between. The CDR3 totals 14 residues. The CDR3 sequence is CSVLLGGTNEKLFF. CDR3 nucleotides: TGCAGCGTACTCCTGGGAGGCACTAATGAAAAACTGTTTTTT.

The gene calls are TRBV10-1 and TRBJ1-5; perhaps TRBD1 as D (5 bases). V gave up 8 bases and J gave up 1 base, with 27 bases separating them. Germline V gene lookup returns CDR1 WNHNN and CDR2 SYGVQD (reference sequence). The CDR3 is 19 residues long. The DNA of the CDR3 is TGCGCCAGCCGATTTACGGAGACAGCCGTTTGGGAGAGCAATCAGCCCCAGCATTTT. Its protein is CASRFTETAVWESNQPQHF.

This chain joins TRBV28 and TRBJ1-4; D remains ambiguous. CDR3 length: 14 amino acids. Trimming left V 1 base short and J 4 bases short, with 7 bases between. Germline V CDR1 and CDR2: MDHEN, SYDVKM. CDR3 in amino acids: CASSLFRDNEKLFF. The CDR3 DNA is TGTGCCAGCAGTTTATTTCGAGATAATGAAAAACTGTTTTTT.

The gene calls are TRBV30 and TRBJ2-6; 14 bases fit TRBD2. V gave up 0 bases and J gave up 2 bases; unmatched junction bases: 0. CDR1 and CDR2 (germline): GTSNPN, SVGIG (reference sequence). This CDR3 comprises 17 residues. The CDR3 protein is CAWSVGLAGAGANVLTF. The CDR3 coding sequence is TGTGCCTGGAGTGTGGGACTAGCGGGAGCTGGGGCCAACGTCCTGACTTTC.

This chain links TRBV4-1 with TRBJ2-2; the match to TRBD2 covers 8 bases. The CDR3 spans 15 residues. CDR1 and CDR2 from the germline V gene are MGHRA and YSYEKL. V dropped 0 bases and J dropped 6; count of bases not matched to a gene: 3. The CDR3 sequence is CASSQDNGRAGELFF. The CDR3 nucleotides read TGCGCCAGCAGCCAAGATAACGGGAGGGCCGGGGAGCTGTTTTTT.

As for this clone: One end of the junction is discordant with germline, which a read error may explain. The rearrangement uses TRBV19 and TRBJ2-4, with D unresolved. CDR1 LNHDA and CDR2 SQIVND come from the germline V gene (reference sequence). The length of the CDR3 is 15 residues. The CDR3 DNA reads as TGTGCCAGTAGTATTTCTCTGGGCCAGGCCGGCCACCTAGACTTC. This translates into CASSISLGQAGHLDF.

The CDR3 DNA follows: TGTGCCAGCAGCGCACAGGGGGCGCAGGGAAACACCATATATTTT. It yields the protein CASSAQGAQGNTIYF. J is TRBJ1-3 and V is TRBV9, with 9 positions matching TRBD1. Germline V gene sequence: CDR1 SGDLS, CDR2 YYNGEE. The J segment lost 4 bases and the V segment lost 3 bases, leaving 5 bases of the junction unmatched. The CDR3 loop spans 15 amino acids.

The rearrangement links TRBV11-3 to TRBJ2-1; a weak D match, TRBD2 (6 bases). This CDR3 comprises 16 residues. Germline V CDR1 and CDR2: SGHNT, YENEEA. V was shortened by 1 base and J by 3 bases, with 13 bases between the two germline ends. CDR3: CASSLGQGGNYNEQFF. DNA of the CDR3: TGTGCCAGCAGCTTAGGTCAGGGCGGGAACTACAATGAGCAGTTCTTC.

The chain recombines TRBV29-1 with TRBJ1-4, with D unresolved. The CDR3 length is 11 residues. The germline V and J ends were trimmed by 1 base and 8 bases, with 5 bases remaining between them. CDR1 and CDR2 (germline): SQVTM, ANQGSEA. Here the CDR3 reads CSVEAAEKLFF. The CDR3 DNA is TGCAGCGTTGAAGCGGCGGAAAAACTGTTTTTT.

The genes are TRBV2 and TRBJ1-1; D is ambiguous. The CDR3 has 14 amino acids. CDR1 and CDR2 (germline): SNHLY, FYNNEI. Between the trimmed V and J ends, which lost 4 bases and 0 bases, there was a span of 9 bases. This CDR3 is CASSVRAMNTEAFF. In nucleotides, the CDR3 is TGTGCCAGCAGTGTACGAGCGATGAACACTGAAGCTTTCTTT.

The chain is built from TRBV28 and TRBJ2-1, with 7 nucleotides matching TRBD2. V lost 3 bases and J lost 6; bases outside the gene matches: 11. The CDR3 has 16 residues. Per germline, CDR1 MDHEN and CDR2 SYDVKM. Here the CDR3 reads CASSLVGLAESNEQFF. CDR3 sequence (DNA): TGTGCCAGCAGTTTGGTTGGGCTAGCGGAGTCCAATGAGCAGTTCTTC.

This chain connects TRBV14 to TRBJ1-2, with D perhaps TRBD1 (5 bases). The CDR3 length is 16 residues. The germline gives CDR1 SGHDN, CDR2 FVKESK. The germline V and J ends were trimmed by 1 base and 4 bases, with 16 bases remaining between them. This CDR3 is CASSQASGPSSYGYTF. The CDR3 DNA reads TGTGCCAGCAGCCAAGCCTCGGGGCCTTCGAGCTATGGCTACACCTTC.

The chain has TRBV9 and TRBJ2-7; perhaps TRBD1 as D (5 bases). CDR3 size: 15 residues. V was pared by 4 bases and J by 3 bases, with 17 bases between. Germline V lookup: CDR1 SGDLS, CDR2 YYNGEE. In DNA form, the CDR3 reads TGTGCCAGCAGCCCCAACAACAGGAGATTCTACGAGCAGTACTTC. It translates to CASSPNNRRFYEQYF.

The CDR3 DNA sequence: TGTGCCAGCAGCGCTAGTGGGGGTGCGGGTACGCAGTATTTT. Translated, it gives CASSASGGAGTQYF. The gene calls are TRBV7-2 and TRBJ2-3; either TRBD1 or TRBD2 may supply D (5 bases each). The CDR3 runs 14 residues. Germline CDR1 is SGHTA and CDR2 is FQGNSA. Trimming removed 5 bases from V and 8 bases from J, with 17 bases in between.

The V and J genes are TRBV5-8 and TRBJ1-5; no reliable D call. Germline CDR1 SGHTS, CDR2 YDEGEE. V was clipped by 2 bases and J by 2 bases, with 5 bases between them. The CDR3 totals 13 residues. CDR3 sequence: CASSLRGNQPQHF. As DNA, the CDR3 is TGTGCCAGCAGCTTAAGGGGCAATCAGCCCCAGCATTTT.

The chain combines TRBV19 with TRBJ1-5; 8 bases fit TRBD1. Trimming at V came to 10 bases and at J to 7 bases, leaving 9 bases not matched to a gene. CDR1 is LNHDA, CDR2 SQIVND, per germline (reference sequence). The CDR3 has 13 amino acids. This CDR3 reads CATLDRGWQPQHF. CDR3 bases: TGTGCCACCCTCGACAGGGGATGGCAGCCCCAGCATTTT.